Listed below are T cell receptor beta chains from one sample, sequenced in a study of Ad26.COV2.S vaccination and SARS-CoV-2 variants. Sequencing used immunoSEQ multiplex PCR; TCRdb keeps in-frame clones, though not all of them. This table holds about 94,000 clones, approximately 81% found once. Sequenced material: peripheral blood, taken after recovery from COVID-19. The receptors originated from a human donor who had recovered from COVID-19. The CDR3 runs from the conserved cysteine through the conserved F or W. A D gene is named only where the DNA matches it firmly. Part of the rows lack a size; the others show once, few, many or a class for expanded clones.

d_gene	v_gene	abundance	j_gene	CDR3nt	CDR3aa
TRBD1	TRBV19	-	TRBJ2-1	TGTGCCAGTAGTAGAAGGGACAGGGTCTCCTACAATGAGCAGTTCTTC	CASSRRDRVSYNEQFF
-	TRBV11-3	-	TRBJ1-2	TGTGCCAGCAGCCAAGGGGACAATCGAGGTGGCTACACCTTC	CASSQGDNRGGYTF
-	TRBV11-3	-	TRBJ2-1	TGTGCCAGCAGCTTACTGGGAGTCTCCTACAATGAGCAGTTCTTC	CASSLLGVSYNEQFF
-	TRBV5-8	-	TRBJ1-3	TGTGCCAGCGGCCAAGGGTTATCTGGAAACACCATATATTTT	CASGQGLSGNTIYF
TRBD2	TRBV29-1	-	TRBJ2-3	TGCAGCGTCGGAGGGACTAGCGGGGGTTCTAGCACAGATACGCAGTATTTT	CSVGGTSGGSSTDTQYF
-	TRBV4-2	-	TRBJ2-1	TGTGCCAGCAGCCACGGAGACAGGAGTACCTACCGTAGCTCCTACAATGAGCAGTTCTTC	CASSHGDRSTYRSSYNEQFF
-	TRBV28	-	TRBJ1-2	TGTGCCAGCAGTTTAAAAATCGATGGCTACACCTTC	CASSLKIDGYTF
-	TRBV28	-	TRBJ2-1	TGTGCCAGCAGGGTTACCCTTCTTTATGAGCAGTTCTTC	CASRVTLLYEQFF
TRBD2	TRBV2	-	TRBJ2-3	TGTGCCAGCGGCGACCCGGGACTAGCTGGGGGAGATACGCAGTATTTT	CASGDPGLAGGDTQYF
-	TRBV28	once	TRBJ2-5	TGTGCCAGCAGTTTAGTAGAGACCCAGTACTTC	CASSLVETQYF
-	TRBV3-1/TRBV3-2	-	TRBJ2-1	TGTGCCAGCAGCCAAGATCCTCCGTGGAATGAGCAGTTCTTC	CASSQDPPWNEQFF
TRBD2	TRBV9	-	TRBJ2-1	TGTGCCAGCAGCGTGGGGACTAGCGGGAGGGGAGACTACAATGAGCAGTTCTTC	CASSVGTSGRGDYNEQFF
TRBD1	TRBV28	-	TRBJ1-5	TGTGCCAGCAGTTTATCTGGACAGGGCGGTCAGCCCCAGCATTTT	CASSLSGQGGQPQHF
-	TRBV5-6	-	TRBJ2-7	TGTGCCAGCAGCTCGGAATGGGGGACCCCCTACGAGCAGTACTTC	CASSSEWGTPYEQYF
-	TRBV2	-	TRBJ2-7	TGTGCCAGCAGTGTTATTAGAGCCGAGCAGTACTTC	CASSVIRAEQYF
-	TRBV3-1/TRBV3-2	-	TRBJ1-1	TGTGCCAGCAGCCAGGACTTAAGGGCTGAAGCTTTCTTT	CASSQDLRAEAFF
TRBD1	TRBV18	-	TRBJ1-3	TGTGCCAGCTCACCGGACAGGGAAGCTGGAAACACCATATATTTT	CASSPDREAGNTIYF
-	TRBV6-1	-	TRBJ1-1	TGTGCCAGCAGTGAATGGGGAGGGAACACTGAAGCTTTCTTT	CASSEWGGNTEAFF
-	TRBV6-2/TRBV6-3	-	TRBJ1-3	TGTGCCAGCAGTTATCTCGGGACCTCTGGAAACACCATATATTTT	CASSYLGTSGNTIYF
TRBD1	TRBV19	-	TRBJ1-2	TGTGCCAGTAGTCGGACCGGGACAGGGATGGGCTACACCTTC	CASSRTGTGMGYTF
TRBD1	TRBV3-1/TRBV3-2	-	TRBJ2-1	TGTGCCAGCGGGGACAGGGGCGTGCAGTTCTTC	CASGDRGVQFF
TRBD2	TRBV19	-	TRBJ2-5	TGTGCCAGCGGGGGGGCAGGGCAAGAGACCCAGTACTTC	CASGGAGQETQYF
-	TRBV5-6	-	TRBJ2-3	TGTGCCAGCAGCTTGGACAGGACCACACACACAGATACGCAGTATTTT	CASSLDRTTHTDTQYF
TRBD1	TRBV19	-	TRBJ1-2	TGTGCCAGTAGTCCCTCGGACAGGGGCCCCTGGGGCTACACCTTC	CASSPSDRGPWGYTF
TRBD1	TRBV7-2	-	TRBJ1-2	TGTGCCAGCAGCTTAGCCCCAGGGGGCAACTATGGCTACACCTTC	CASSLAPGGNYGYTF
-	TRBV24-1	-	TRBJ1-2	TGTGCCACCAGTGATTTATTTCAGAACTATGGCTACACCTTC	CATSDLFQNYGYTF
-	TRBV9	-	TRBJ2-7	TGTGCCAGCAGCGTAGTGGACAGAACCTACGAGCAGTACTTC	CASSVVDRTYEQYF
-	TRBV18	-	TRBJ1-4	TGTGCCAGCTCACCAACAGGTTCTAATGAAAAACTGTTTTTT	CASSPTGSNEKLFF
-	TRBV9	-	TRBJ2-1	TGTGCCAGCAGCGTAGCTACGACGGCAGGTCAAGATGAGCAGTTCTTC	CASSVATTAGQDEQFF
-	TRBV6-2/TRBV6-3	-	TRBJ2-2	TGTGCCAGCAGTTACCTCCGGCTAGCGAACACCGGGGAGCTGTTTTTT	CASSYLRLANTGELFF
-	TRBV27	-	TRBJ2-7	TGTGCCAGCAGGGACTTTGTGACCTACGAGCAGTACTTC	CASRDFVTYEQYF
TRBD2	TRBV6-5	-	TRBJ2-3	TGTGCCAGCAGGGGACTAGCGGGGCATACGCAGTATTTT	CASRGLAGHTQYF
-	TRBV7-8	-	TRBJ1-2	TGTGCCAGCAGCTTAGGTCTCCGGGAACCCCTTAACTATGGCTACACCTTC	CASSLGLREPLNYGYTF
-	TRBV4-3	-	TRBJ2-3	TGCGCCAGCAGCCGGGGGGATGGACAGCGCGCAGATACGCAGTATTTT	CASSRGDGQRADTQYF
-	TRBV19	-	TRBJ2-6	TGTGCCAGTAGATTGCTCTCTGGGGCCAACGTCCTGACTTTC	CASRLLSGANVLTF
-	TRBV12-3/TRBV12-4	-	TRBJ1-2	TGTGCCAGCAGTGGGGAGTGGTCCTATGGCTACACCTTC	CASSGEWSYGYTF
-	TRBV5-1	-	TRBJ1-1	TGCGCCAGCAGCTTGAACAAAATTGGACATAACACTGAAGCTTTCTTT	CASSLNKIGHNTEAFF
TRBD1	TRBV10-2	once	TRBJ2-3	TGCGCCAGCAGTGACTACAGGGGGCGGTATGGCACAGATACGCAGTATTTT	CASSDYRGRYGTDTQYF
-	TRBV4-2	-	TRBJ1-3	TGTGCCAGCAGCCAAGATGGTGCGAGTTCTGGAAACACCATATATTTT	CASSQDGASSGNTIYF
-	TRBV28	-	TRBJ2-5	TGTGCCAGCAGTATCGGCAGGGGACTTCAAGAGACCCAGTACTTC	CASSIGRGLQETQYF
-	TRBV20-1	-	TRBJ2-5	TGCAGTGCTGGACACCAAGAGACCCAGTACTTC	CSAGHQETQYF
-	TRBV12-3/TRBV12-4	-	TRBJ2-1	TGTGCCAGCAGTTTTTTCCAGGGTGATGAGCAGTTCTTC	CASSFFQGDEQFF
-	TRBV5-1	-	TRBJ1-5	TGCGCCAGCACCTTCCCTCGAGGGGCCCGCAATCAGCCCCAGCATTTT	CASTFPRGARNQPQHF
TRBD2	TRBV28	-	TRBJ2-7	TGTGCCAGCAGTCCACAGATAGCGGGGTCGGAGCAGTACTTC	CASSPQIAGSEQYF
-	TRBV18	few	TRBJ2-1	TGTGCCAGCTCACCCCACGGGGGGCCAGCCCCCTACAATGAGCAGTTCTTC	CASSPHGGPAPYNEQFF
-	TRBV12-5	-	TRBJ2-6	TGTGCTAGTGGTTTGGCCCCCGGGGCAGGGAGGATTCCATCTGGGGCCAACGTCCTGACTTTC	CASGLAPGAGRIPSGANVLTF
-	TRBV28	-	TRBJ1-2	TGTGCCAGCAGTTTATCCCGGCCCCAAGGCTACACCTTC	CASSLSRPQGYTF
-	TRBV19	-	TRBJ1-1	TGTGCCAGTAGTATGTTGACAGGCCGCACTGAAGCTTTCTTT	CASSMLTGRTEAFF
-	TRBV11-3	-	TRBJ2-7	TGTGCCAGCAGCTTAGACTCTATCAAATACGAGCAGTACTTC	CASSLDSIKYEQYF
-	TRBV27	few	TRBJ1-6	TGTGCCAGCAGTACCCGAGCTTCACCCCTCCACTTT	CASSTRASPLHF
TRBD1	TRBV27	-	TRBJ1-6	TGTGCCAGCAGTTTTGGGACAGGGTTAGTGTCACCCCTCCACTTT	CASSFGTGLVSPLHF
-	TRBV5-1	-	TRBJ2-3	TGCGCCAGCAGCAATAGCAGACGCCCTGAAACAGATACGCAGTATTTT	CASSNSRRPETDTQYF
-	TRBV2	-	TRBJ1-5	TGTGCCAGCAGATCCGCAGGGGTTTTCGGCAATCAGCCCCAGCATTTT	CASRSAGVFGNQPQHF
-	TRBV6-5	-	TRBJ1-1	TGTGCCAGCAGTTCCGGGACGGCGAACACTGAAGCTTTCTTT	CASSSGTANTEAFF
-	TRBV27	-	TRBJ2-1	TGTGCCAGCAGTTTCAATCACGCAGGGGTCAATGAGCAGTTCTTC	CASSFNHAGVNEQFF